This T cell receptor beta chain was documented in a study of identical twins. The J segment lost 0 bases and the V segment lost 1 base, leaving 4 bases of the junction unmatched. Per the germline V gene, CDR1 is SQVTM and CDR2 is ANQGSEA. The length of the CDR3 is 15 residues. TCRdb reanalysed the 5' RACE reads using MiXCR and keeps one entry per CDR3 protein. Found here are 1,800,000 or so distinct CDR3 sequences, about 32% of them singletons; the top ten hold approximately 0.29%. This clonotype was counted at least ten times. Sequenced input: cord blood. The receptor comes from a newborn girl in good health. The V and J genes are TRBV29-1 and TRBJ2-3; the match to TRBD2 covers 7 bases. The CDR3 DNA reads as TGCAGCGTTGAAGCTTCGGGGGGAAGCACAGATACGCAGTATTTT. Protein product: CSVEASGGSTDTQYF.